This record concerns one T cell receptor beta chain sequence. Clones were read by immunoSEQ multiplex PCR, and TCRdb kept only the in-frame ones, dropping some. The sample shows approximately 170,000 clones, about four fifths of them seen only once. Germline V gives CDR1 GTSNPN, CDR2 SVGIG (reference sequence). The CDR3 is made up of 15 amino acids. V gave up 0 bases and J gave up 9 bases, with 18 bases separating them. The sample is drawn from a study of blood T cell repertoires in COVID-19. Study-wide context: From T cells, B-cell-depleted T cells, or PBMCs came the material, which was cDNA or gDNA.

What was sequenced was peripheral blood. The clonotype was recovered from a woman in her 70s who had recovered from COVID-19. The rearrangement joins TRBV30 to TRBJ1-3; D is unclear. The CDR3 DNA follows: TGTGCCTGGAGTGTTGGGTGGGGAAAGAGGGTCACCATATATTTT. Residues: CAWSVGWGKRVTIYF.